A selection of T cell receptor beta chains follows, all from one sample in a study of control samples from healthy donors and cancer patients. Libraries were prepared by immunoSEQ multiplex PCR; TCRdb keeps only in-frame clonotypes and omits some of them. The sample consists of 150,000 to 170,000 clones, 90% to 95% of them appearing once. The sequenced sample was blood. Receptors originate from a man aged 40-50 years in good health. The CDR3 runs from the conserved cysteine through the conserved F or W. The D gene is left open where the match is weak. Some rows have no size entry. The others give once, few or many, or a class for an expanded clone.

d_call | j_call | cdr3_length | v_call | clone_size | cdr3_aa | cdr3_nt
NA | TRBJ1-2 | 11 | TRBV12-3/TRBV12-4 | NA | CASSLGYGYTF | TGTGCCAGCAGTTTGGGGTATGGCTACACCTTC
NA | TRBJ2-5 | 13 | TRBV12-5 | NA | CASGPRDGETQYF | TGTGCTAGTGGTCCCCGTGACGGAGAGACCCAGTACTTC
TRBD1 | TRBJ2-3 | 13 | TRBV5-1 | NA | CASSGGQADTQYF | TGCGCCAGCAGCGGAGGACAGGCGGATACGCAGTATTTT
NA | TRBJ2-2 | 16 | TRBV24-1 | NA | CATSDRWGTNTGELFF | TGTGCCACCAGTGATAGGTGGGGGACGAACACCGGGGAGCTGTTTTTT
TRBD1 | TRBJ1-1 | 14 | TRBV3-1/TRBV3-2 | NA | CASSPWQGESEAFF | TGTGCCAGCAGCCCTTGGCAGGGGGAATCTGAAGCTTTCTTT
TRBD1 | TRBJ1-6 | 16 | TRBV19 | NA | CASTPDRDRVGSPLHF | TGTGCCAGTACCCCCGACCGGGACAGGGTGGGTTCACCCCTCCACTTT
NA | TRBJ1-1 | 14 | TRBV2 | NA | CASEGREVNTEAFF | TGTGCCAGCGAAGGCAGGGAGGTGAACACTGAAGCTTTCTTT
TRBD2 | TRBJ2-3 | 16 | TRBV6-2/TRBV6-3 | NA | CASSFLSGGLMYTQYF | TGTGCCAGCAGTTTTCTTAGCGGGGGGCTTATGTATACGCAGTATTTT
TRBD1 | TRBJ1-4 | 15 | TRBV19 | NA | CASRLVRAGGEKLFF | TGTGCCAGTAGACTAGTCCGGGCAGGGGGTGAAAAACTGTTTTTT
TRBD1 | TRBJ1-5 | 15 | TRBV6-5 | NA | CASRPGQGAWQPQHF | TGTGCCAGCAGGCCAGGACAGGGGGCTTGGCAGCCCCAGCATTTT
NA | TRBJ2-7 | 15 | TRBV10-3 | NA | CAISDRGGLNYEQYF | TGTGCCATCAGTGACAGGGGAGGGCTGAACTACGAGCAGTACTTC
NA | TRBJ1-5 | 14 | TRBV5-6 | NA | CASSQGLINQPQHF | TGTGCCAGCAGCCAGGGCCTCATTAATCAGCCCCAGCATTTT
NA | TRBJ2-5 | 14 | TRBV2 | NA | CASTPGPEAETQYF | TGTGCCAGCACCCCTGGACCGGAGGCTGAGACCCAGTACTTC
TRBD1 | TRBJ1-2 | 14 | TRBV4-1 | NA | CASSSPGTGYGYTF | TGCGCCAGCAGCTCCCCAGGGACAGGCTATGGCTACACCTTC
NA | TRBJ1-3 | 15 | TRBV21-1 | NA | CASSKVGRAGNTIYF | TGTGCCAGCAGCAAAGTGGGGAGGGCTGGAAACACCATATATTTT
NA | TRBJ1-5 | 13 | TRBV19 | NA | CASSIIGGQPQHF | TGTGCCAGTAGTATCATAGGGGGTCAGCCCCAGCATTTT
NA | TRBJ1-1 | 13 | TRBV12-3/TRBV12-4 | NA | CASNSKAIPGAFF | TGTGCCAGCAACTCCAAAGCCATCCCGGGAGCTTTCTTT
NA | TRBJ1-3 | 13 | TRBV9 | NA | CASSALPGNTIYF | TGTGCCAGCAGCGCACTGCCAGGAAACACCATATATTTT
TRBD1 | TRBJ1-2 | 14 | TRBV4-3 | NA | CASSRVGQGDGYTF | TGCGCCAGCAGCCGAGTGGGACAGGGGGATGGCTACACCTTC
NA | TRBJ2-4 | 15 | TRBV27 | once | CASSRGVGGKNIQYF | TGTGCCAGCAGTAGGGGGGTGGGGGGCAAAAACATTCAGTACTTC
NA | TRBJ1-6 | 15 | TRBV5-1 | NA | CASSLVARVDSPLHF | TGCGCCAGCAGCTTGGTGGCCAGGGTGGATTCACCCCTCCACTTT
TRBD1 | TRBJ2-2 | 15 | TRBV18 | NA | CASSSDRAPSGELFF | TGTGCCAGCTCATCCGACAGGGCCCCGTCCGGGGAGCTGTTTTTT
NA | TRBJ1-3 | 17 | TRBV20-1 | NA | CSASNEQRPYSGNTIYF | TGCAGTGCTAGTAATGAACAACGGCCTTACTCTGGAAACACCATATATTTT
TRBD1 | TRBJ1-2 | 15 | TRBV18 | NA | CASSPALTGGNGYTF | TGTGCCAGCTCACCAGCCCTGACAGGGGGGAATGGCTACACCTTC
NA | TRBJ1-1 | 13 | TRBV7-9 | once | CASSPGKNTEAFF | TGTGCCAGCAGTCCCGGTAAGAACACTGAAGCTTTCTTT
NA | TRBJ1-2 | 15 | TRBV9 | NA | CASSVGGGQNYGYTF | TGTGCCAGCAGCGTAGGGGGTGGCCAAAACTATGGCTACACCTTC
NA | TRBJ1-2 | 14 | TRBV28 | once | CASSLSGVSYGYTF | TGTGCCAGCAGTTTATCAGGGGTTTCGTATGGCTACACCTTC
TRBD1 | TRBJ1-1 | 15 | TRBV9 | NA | CASSVEGTGRAEAFF | TGTGCCAGCAGCGTAGAGGGGACAGGGCGTGCTGAAGCTTTCTTT
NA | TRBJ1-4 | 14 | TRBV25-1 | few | CASSEPGSLRKLFF | TGTGCCAGCAGTGAACCGGGATCCCTACGAAAACTGTTTTTT
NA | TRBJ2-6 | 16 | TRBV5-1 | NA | CASSQGHTSGANVLTF | TGCGCCAGCAGCCAAGGACACACCTCTGGGGCCAACGTCCTGACTTTC
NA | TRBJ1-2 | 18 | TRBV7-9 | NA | CASSLGGRERSANYGYTF | TGTGCCAGCAGCTTAGGGGGCAGGGAGAGGTCGGCAAACTATGGCTACACCTTC
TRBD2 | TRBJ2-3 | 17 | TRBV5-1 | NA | CASSLAPSGGGTDTQYF | TGCGCCAGCAGCTTGGCACCTAGCGGGGGTGGTACAGATACGCAGTATTTT
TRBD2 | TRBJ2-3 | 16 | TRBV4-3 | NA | CASSQEAGGEEDTQYF | TGCGCCAGCAGCCAGGAAGCGGGGGGGGAGGAGGATACGCAGTATTTT
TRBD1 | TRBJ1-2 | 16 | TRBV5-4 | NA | CASSLAGTGGDYGYTF | TGTGCCAGCAGCTTGGCCGGGACAGGGGGCGACTATGGCTACACCTTC
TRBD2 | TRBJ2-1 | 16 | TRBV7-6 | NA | CASSLGGGGNYNEQFF | TGTGCCAGCAGCTTAGGCGGCGGGGGGAACTACAATGAGCAGTTCTTC
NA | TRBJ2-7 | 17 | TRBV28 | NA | CASSPSVGAGAPYEQYF | TGTGCCAGCAGTCCGTCCGTTGGTGCGGGGGCCCCCTACGAGCAGTACTTC
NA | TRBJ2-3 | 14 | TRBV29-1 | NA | CSVDRAGSTDTQYF | TGCAGCGTTGATAGGGCAGGGAGCACAGATACGCAGTATTTT
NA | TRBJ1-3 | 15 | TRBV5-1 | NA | CASSLTGSSGNTIYF | TGCGCCAGCAGCTTGACAGGGAGCTCTGGAAACACCATATATTTT
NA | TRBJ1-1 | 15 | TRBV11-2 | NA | CASSLGTGMNTEAFF | TGTGCCAGCAGCTTAGGGACGGGAATGAACACTGAAGCTTTCTTT
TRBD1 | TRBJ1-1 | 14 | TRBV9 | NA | CASSAKQGTAEAFF | TGTGCCAGCAGCGCAAAACAGGGGACCGCTGAAGCTTTCTTT
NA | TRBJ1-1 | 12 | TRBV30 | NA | CAWSRVNTEAFF | TGTGCCTGGAGTCGGGTGAACACTGAAGCTTTCTTT
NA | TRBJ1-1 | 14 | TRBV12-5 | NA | CASGPRAMNTEAFF | TGTGCTAGTGGCCCCCGGGCCATGAACACTGAAGCTTTCTTT
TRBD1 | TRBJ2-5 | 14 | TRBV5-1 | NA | CASSEGQLQETQYF | TGCGCCAGCAGCGAGGGACAGTTACAAGAGACCCAGTACTTC
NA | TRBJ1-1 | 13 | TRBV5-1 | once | CASSLYESQGTFF | TGCGCCAGCAGCTTATACGAAAGCCAGGGAACTTTCTTT
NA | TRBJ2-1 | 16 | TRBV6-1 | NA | CASSETMGSSYNEQFF | TGTGCCAGCAGTGAAACGATGGGCAGCTCCTACAATGAGCAGTTCTTC
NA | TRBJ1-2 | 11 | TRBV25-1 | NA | CASYGLWGYTF | TGTGCCAGCTACGGGCTTTGGGGCTACACCTTC
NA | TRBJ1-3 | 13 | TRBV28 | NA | CASTMGGRNTIYF | TGTGCCAGCACTATGGGGGGAAGAAACACCATATATTTT
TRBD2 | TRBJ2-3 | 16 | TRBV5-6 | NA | CASTSLAGGLTDTQYF | TGTGCCAGCACCAGTCTAGCGGGGGGGCTCACAGATACGCAGTATTTT